This passage covers 32 T cell receptor beta chains from one sample sequenced in a study of cytomegalovirus exposure and HLA in healthy donors. PCR was performed using 60 Vbeta and 13 Jbeta primers. Only in-frame clones appear in the TCRdb table, and some are missing; sequencing was by immunoSEQ multiplex PCR. In the table there are some 200,000 clones, almost 70% of which are singletons. The sequencing input was PBMCs. These receptors all stem from a man aged 35 to 55 in good health and CMV-seropositive.

The chain joins TRBV7-9 to TRBJ2-7, with D possibly TRBD1 on 6 matching bases. The CDR3 runs to 15 residues. With 4 bases removed from V and 3 bases from J, the gap between germline ends came to 16 bases. Germline V gene data show CDR1 as SEHNR and CDR2 as FQNEAQ (reference sequence). In DNA form, the CDR3 reads TGTGCCAGCAGCTCCCGGGACAATTCTCTCTACGAGCAGTACTTC. Translating gives CASSSRDNSLYEQYF.

J is TRBJ1-4 and V is TRBV28; no definite D call. Trimming removed 11 bases from V and 4 bases from J, with 17 bases in between. The CDR3 consists of 14 residues. CDR1 is MDHEN and CDR2 is SYDVKM in the germline V gene. As DNA, the CDR3 is TGTGCCGTTCCGTCAGCGGGATTTAATGAAAAACTGTTTTTT. The encoded protein is CAVPSAGFNEKLFF.

In its sample, this clone was seen a few times. V gene TRBV19 combines with J gene TRBJ2-2; 9 bases align to TRBD1. Unmatched junction bases numbered 3, after V lost 2 bases and J lost 5 bases. The germline V gene has CDR1 LNHDA and CDR2 SQIVND (reference sequence). This CDR3 region has 15 residues. The CDR3 coding sequence is TGTGCCAGTAGTATAACTGGACAGGGGACCGGGGAGCTGTTTTTT. Encoded protein: CASSITGQGTGELFF.

The CDR3 is CASSPGVFNYGYTF. CDR3 sequence (DNA): TGTGCCAGCAGTCCAGGGGTTTTCAACTATGGCTACACCTTC. The rearrangement uses TRBV28 and TRBJ1-2, with D possibly being TRBD1 (6 bases). Germline values: CDR1 MDHEN, CDR2 SYDVKM. The ends were cut back, 5 bases at V and 2 bases at J, with 12 bases in the middle. The CDR3 runs to 14 residues.

This clone was seen only once. The J gene is TRBJ1-2, the V gene TRBV14, with D uncertain. The germline gives CDR1 SGHDN, CDR2 FVKESK. Trimming took 3 bases from V and 4 from J, leaving 15 bases between them. This CDR3 is 15 amino acids long. The CDR3 DNA is TGTGCCAGCAGCCATAGCGAGTCTTGGGTCTATGGCTACACCTTC. Protein product: CASSHSESWVYGYTF.

This clone was counted only a few times. Here the CDR3 DNA reads TGTGCCAGCAGCTCCGGGGGGGCTCCGGGTGAGCAGTTCTTC. This codes for CASSSGGAPGEQFF. The rearrangement links TRBV11-2 to TRBJ2-1; TRBD2 matches 8 bases. CDR1 and CDR2 (germline): SGHAT, FQNNGV. V dropped 4 bases and J dropped 9; count of bases not matched to a gene: 8. CDR3 length equals 14 residues.

The rearrangement joins TRBV27 to TRBJ2-1; 9 bases are a match to TRBD1. V shed 7 bases, J shed 9 bases, and the junction held 7 bases outside the gene matches. The CDR3 extends over 13 amino acids. The germline gives CDR1 MNHEY, CDR2 SMNVEV (reference sequence). The CDR3 sequence is CASTDRGLSEQFF. The CDR3 DNA reads as TGTGCCAGCACGGACAGGGGTTTGAGTGAGCAGTTCTTC.

The CDR3 loop is CASSQDLGANYEQYF. CDR3 sequence (DNA): TGCGCCAGCAGCCAAGATTTAGGGGCCAACTACGAGCAGTACTTC. The chain recombines TRBV4-3 with TRBJ2-7; possible D gene TRBD1, 5 bases. V dropped 0 bases and J dropped 3 bases, with 12 bases sitting between them. Germline CDR1 is LGHNA and CDR2 is YSLEER. This CDR3 is 15 amino acids long.

This clone was seen once. The V gene is TRBV28, the J gene TRBJ1-1; 9 bases align to TRBD1. Germline V CDR1 and CDR2: MDHEN, SYDVKM. With V trimmed by 6 bases and J by 3 bases, 5 bases remained unmatched. The CDR3 consists of 14 residues. CDR3 nucleotide sequence: TGTGCCAGCAGCCCGGACAGGGGAGACACTGAAGCTTTCTTT. Residues: CASSPDRGDTEAFF.

This clone was seen a few times. V gene TRBV18 combines with J gene TRBJ1-2; D is unresolved. The germline gives CDR1 KGHSH, CDR2 LQKENI. V dropped 3 bases and J dropped 6 bases, with 11 bases sitting between them. The CDR3 is 13 amino acids. The CDR3 region is CASSPDGVNGYTF. The CDR3 DNA is TGTGCCAGCTCACCCGACGGGGTCAATGGCTACACCTTC.

The chain couples TRBV6-5 to TRBJ1-1; D gene ambiguous. CDR3 size: 13 residues. Germline CDR1 MNHEY, CDR2 SVGAGI. Trimming pared 6 bases from V and 6 bases from J, leaving 14 bases between. The CDR3 DNA is TGTGCCAGCAGCCATACTTGGGCAGCTGAAGCTTTCTTT. Translated, it gives CASSHTWAAEAFF.

This clone was picked up a small number of times. The chain has TRBV9 and TRBJ2-3; D unclear. The CDR3 runs to 13 residues. Germline CDR1 SGDLS, CDR2 YYNGEE. The V gene lost 2 bases and the J gene lost 0 bases, with 4 bases spanning the gap. In nucleotides, the CDR3 is TGTGCCAGCAGCGTGCGAAGCACAGATACGCAGTATTTT. Its protein product is CASSVRSTDTQYF.

This clone was observed a few times. J is TRBJ1-1 and V is TRBV5-1; D not certain. V was pared by 4 bases and J by 5 bases, with 9 bases between. This CDR3 contains 12 residues. Looked up from germline, CDR1 is SGHRS and CDR2 is YFSETQ. The CDR3 here is CASSGSGTEAFF. CDR3 nucleotide sequence: TGCGCCAGCAGCGGGAGTGGTACTGAAGCTTTCTTT.

The chain has TRBV6-5 and TRBJ2-5; 12 positions match TRBD2. Germline V CDR1 and CDR2: MNHEY, SVGAGI. The junction had 8 bases not matched to a gene; V was cut back by 10 bases and J by 2 bases. The CDR3 has 15 amino acids. The CDR3 region has the DNA TGTGCCACCAAAAGACTAGCGGGGGATCAAGAGACCCAGTACTTC. Its translation is CATKRLAGDQETQYF.

The chain employs TRBV6-5 and TRBJ2-3, with a weak D call TRBD2 (7 bases). Germline lookup yields CDR1 MNHEY and CDR2 SVGAGI. The CDR3 loop spans 15 amino acids. V was trimmed by 5 bases and J by 5 bases, leaving 17 bases between them. CDR3 sequence reads: CASSPWGGAVDTQYF. CDR3 nucleotides: TGTGCCAGCAGTCCCTGGGGGGGGGCGGTAGATACGCAGTATTTT.

This chain joins TRBV7-7 and TRBJ2-1; D not certain. This CDR3 spans 14 amino acids. V was shortened by 5 bases and J by 4 bases, with 12 bases between the two germline ends. The germline V gene encodes CDR1 SSHAT and CDR2 FNYEAQ (reference sequence). The CDR3 protein is CASSLTGSYNEQFF. The CDR3 DNA sequence: TGTGCCAGCAGCCTCACCGGGTCTTACAATGAGCAGTTCTTC.

In this sample, this clone turned up a few times. The rearrangement joins TRBV9 to TRBJ2-7, with 7 bases aligning to TRBD2. The V segment lost 0 bases and the J segment 5 bases; nucleotides outside the gene matches: 8. CDR3 size: 15 residues. CDR1 is SGDLS and CDR2 is YYNGEE in the germline V gene. The CDR3 region is CASSVGESGVHEQYF. CDR3 nucleotides: TGTGCCAGCAGCGTAGGTGAGAGCGGGGTCCACGAGCAGTACTTC.

This clone was seen a handful of times. The rearrangement uses TRBV27 and TRBJ2-1, with TRBD2 matching 8 bases. The ends lost 7 bases at V and 0 bases at J; junction bases unmatched: 8. This CDR3 has 16 amino acids. Germline assignment: CDR1 MNHEY and CDR2 SMNVEV (reference sequence). CDR3 DNA: TGTGCCAGCACCCCGGGAGGGGAAAGCTCCTACAATGAGCAGTTCTTC. Translating gives CASTPGGESSYNEQFF.

The V gene is TRBV5-1, the J gene TRBJ1-2, with 9 bases identical to TRBD1. Unmatched junction bases numbered 12, after V lost 4 bases and J lost 8 bases. The CDR3 length is 15 residues. Germline V lookup: CDR1 SGHRS, CDR2 YFSETQ. The CDR3 region is CASSPQGAGLGGYTF. CDR3 coding DNA: TGCGCCAGCAGCCCACAGGGGGCAGGCTTAGGAGGCTACACCTTC.

The chain couples TRBV27 to TRBJ2-3, with 10 bases lining up with TRBD2. The junction had 7 bases not matched to a gene; V was cut back by 5 bases and J by 5 bases. This CDR3 comprises 15 residues. Per the germline V gene, CDR1 is MNHEY and CDR2 is SMNVEV (reference sequence). DNA for the CDR3: TGTGCCAGCAGTAAACTAGCGGGGATTCAAGATACGCAGTATTTT. This gives the protein CASSKLAGIQDTQYF.

The gene calls are TRBV27 and TRBJ1-6; the match to TRBD1 covers 8 bases. This CDR3 has 16 residues. The V gene's germline CDR1 is MNHEY and CDR2 SMNVEV (reference sequence). With 2 bases clipped from V and 6 bases from J, the junction kept 6 bases outside the gene matches. The CDR3: CASSLGQGAGNSPLHF. The DNA of the CDR3 is TGTGCCAGCAGTTTAGGGCAGGGGGCAGGTAATTCACCCCTCCACTTT.

The rearrangement links TRBV28 to TRBJ2-3, with 7 bases matching TRBD1. The germline V gene encodes CDR1 MDHEN and CDR2 SYDVKM. This CDR3 has 14 amino acids. Losses at the gene ends were 7 bases for V and 0 bases for J; bases not matched to a gene: 4. The CDR3 reads CASKGAESTDTQYF. DNA for the CDR3: TGTGCCAGCAAGGGGGCAGAGAGCACAGATACGCAGTATTTT.

This chain uses TRBV7-8 with TRBJ2-7; D is uncertain. Germline-derived CDR1 and CDR2 are SGHVS and FQNEAQ. CDR3 size: 14 residues. V was trimmed by 5 bases and J by 5 bases, leaving 16 bases between them. The CDR3 region is CASSPPRLSDEQYF. CDR3 bases: TGTGCCAGCAGCCCCCCGAGACTGAGCGACGAGCAGTACTTC.

The chain joins TRBV18 to TRBJ2-7, with TRBD1 matching 10 bases. The CDR3 length is 15 residues. V trimming: 3 bases; J trimming: 7 bases; junction bases outside the gene matches: 9. The germline V gene encodes CDR1 KGHSH and CDR2 LQKENI. The CDR3 coding sequence is TGTGCCAGCTCACCTTCCGGGACAGGGGCTTGGGAGCAGTACTTC. As protein: CASSPSGTGAWEQYF. The full variable domain, its missing parts supplied by reference TRBV18 and TRBJ2-7, is NAGVMQNPRHLVRRRGQEARLRCSPMKGHSHVYWYRQLPEEGLKFMVYLQKENIIDESGMPKERFSAEFPKEGPSILRIQQVVRGDSAAYFCASSPSGTGAWEQYFGPGTRLTVT.

The chain employs TRBV27 and TRBJ1-1; the D is unclear. V was clipped by 4 bases and J by 1 base, with 16 bases between them. The CDR3 sequence is 16 residues long. Looked up from germline, CDR1 is MNHEY and CDR2 is SMNVEV (reference sequence). The CDR3 loop reads CASSSLTRGENTEAFF. The CDR3 DNA is TGTGCCAGCAGTTCTTTGACACGGGGTGAGAACACTGAAGCTTTCTTT.

The chain has TRBV18 and TRBJ1-1, with D hard to call. The CDR3 has 15 residues. Germline V gene sequence: CDR1 KGHSH, CDR2 LQKENI. V was shortened by 3 bases and J by 1 base, with 12 bases between the two germline ends. The CDR3 here is CASSPSVAGNTEAFF. CDR3 nucleotides: TGTGCCAGCTCACCGTCGGTGGCGGGGAACACTGAAGCTTTCTTT.

Turning to this clone: In the same sample, other DNA sequences code for this CDR3. The V call is TRBV6-1, the J call TRBJ1-5, with TRBD1 matching 8 bases. Germline V gene data show CDR1 as MNHNS and CDR2 as SASEGT. Trimming took 3 bases from V and 7 from J; bases not matched to a gene: 5. This CDR3 is 14 amino acids long. The CDR3 bases are TGTGCCAGCAGTGAGGCAGGGGGCGGACAGCCCCAGCATTTT. Protein sequence: CASSEAGGGQPQHF.

This chain connects TRBV5-1 to TRBJ1-1; a possible D gene is TRBD1 (5 bases). Trimming removed 4 bases at V and 0 bases at J, with 16 bases between. Germline lookup yields CDR1 SGHRS and CDR2 YFSETQ. CDR3 length equals 16 residues. Here the CDR3 reads CASSLLGQLMNTEAFF. The CDR3 region has the DNA TGCGCCAGCAGCCTCCTGGGGCAGCTTATGAACACTGAAGCTTTCTTT.

This clone was detected once. The genes are TRBV9 and TRBJ2-2, with 8 nucleotides matching TRBD2. The CDR3 extends over 17 amino acids. CDR1 is SGDLS, CDR2 YYNGEE, per germline. V dropped 3 bases and J dropped 3; count of bases not matched to a gene: 10. The CDR3 here is CASSAEGWRGDTGELFF. The CDR3 DNA reads as TGTGCCAGCAGCGCCGAGGGGTGGCGGGGGGACACCGGGGAGCTGTTTTTT. The variable domain in full, completed from reference TRBV9 and TRBJ2-2, reads DSGVTQTPKHLITATGQRVTLRCSPRSGDLSVYWYQQSLDQGLQFLIQYYNGEERAKGNILERFSAQQFPDLHSELNLSSLELGDSALYFCASSAEGWRGDTGELFFGEGSRLTVL.

The V and J genes are TRBV25-1 and TRBJ1-1; D remains ambiguous. The CDR3 extends over 12 amino acids. V lost 3 bases and J 3 bases, leaving 5 bases between the germline ends. CDR1 is MGHDK and CDR2 is SYGVNS in the germline V gene. The CDR3 spells CASSDPDTEAFF. In DNA form, the CDR3 reads TGTGCCAGCAGTGATCCGGACACTGAAGCTTTCTTT.

The chain links TRBV21-1 to TRBJ1-5; TRBD1 is taken as the D call from the table, unchecked against the DNA. TRBV21-1 is a listed pseudogene. This CDR3 is built from 13 residues. The CDR3 DNA reads TGTGCCAGAGGGACAGTTAGCAATCAGCCCCAGCATTTT. This sequence encodes CARGTVSNQPQHF.

This clone was counted between two and nine times. The genes are TRBV13 and TRBJ2-7, with D perhaps TRBD2 (6 bases). V was cut by 4 bases and J by 2 bases, with 15 bases left in between. This CDR3 has 15 amino acids. Germline V gene lookup returns CDR1 PRHDT and CDR2 FYEKMQ (reference sequence). The CDR3 DNA sequence: TGTGCCAGCAGCTCGCGGGACGGACGAACCTACGAGCAGTACTTC. Translation gives CASSSRDGRTYEQYF.